The 17 T cell receptor beta chains in this list originate from one sample, sequenced in a study of T-cell reconstitution after alpha-beta-depleted transplantation in children. A library of TCRbeta sequences, prepared with unique molecular identifiers, was generated. TCRdb analysed the PCR reads with MiXCR anew, one entry per CDR3 protein. The repertoire holds around 210,000 distinct CDR3 sequences, approximately 6.3% seen once, with less than 7% in the top ten. The input for sequencing was PBMCs, taken before TCRalphabeta/CD19-depleted stem cell transplant. These receptors came from a boy between 2 and 10 years old with acute lymphoblastic leukemia, due to receive a stem cell transplant.

This clonotype appeared many times. The V gene is TRBV20-1, the J gene TRBJ2-2; 11 bases align to TRBD1. CDR3 length: 16 residues. Germline-derived CDR1 and CDR2 are DFQATT and SNEGSKA (reference sequence). V was clipped by 5 bases and J by 4 bases; unmatched bases: 9. In nucleotides, the CDR3 is TGCAGTGCTCGAAACCCCGGGACAGGGGGCACCGGGGAGCTGTTTTTT. It specifies CSARNPGTGGTGELFF.

This clonotype showed up just a few times. This chain joins TRBV11-2 and TRBJ2-2; 7 nucleotides align to TRBD2. V shed 5 bases, J shed 9 bases, and the junction held 15 bases outside the gene matches. The CDR3 has 16 residues. CDR1 and CDR2 from the germline V gene are SGHAT and FQNNGV. CDR3 DNA sequence: TGTGCCAGCAGCCCGCTACCGGGACTACCGAACCGGGAGCTGTTTTTT. Residues: CASSPLPGLPNRELFF.

This clonotype has at least ten counts. CDR3 DNA: TGTGCCAGCAGTTTAGCAGGGCAGGTCTATGGCTACACCTTC. This encodes CASSLAGQVYGYTF. V usage is TRBV28 and J usage is TRBJ1-2, with D tentatively TRBD1 (5 bases). CDR1 and CDR2 from the germline V gene are MDHEN and SYDVKM. This CDR3 has 14 amino acids. Trimming pared 2 bases from V and 4 bases from J, leaving 11 bases between.

This clonotype was counted a few times. The genes are TRBV5-1 and TRBJ2-3; 9 bases map to TRBD2. The CDR3 loop spans 16 amino acids. Germline CDR1 SGHRS, CDR2 YFSETQ. J lost 6 bases, V lost 0 bases, and 8 bases had no gene match. This CDR3 reads CASSLGAGGFSDTQYF. For the CDR3, the DNA is TGCGCCAGCAGCTTGGGAGCGGGGGGATTCTCGGATACGCAGTATTTT.

The V gene is TRBV7-2, the J gene TRBJ2-5; a possible D gene is TRBD1 (5 bases). V lost 4 bases and J 1 base, leaving 19 bases between the germline ends. From germline, CDR1 is SGHTA and CDR2 FQGNSA. The CDR3 has 17 residues. The CDR3 here is CASSSGLGHRPQETQYF. CDR3 DNA sequence: TGTGCCAGCAGCTCCGGTCTCGGACACAGACCCCAAGAGACCCAGTACTTC.

This clonotype came up many times. The J gene is TRBJ2-6, the V gene TRBV12-3 or TRBV12-4; no reliable D call. CDR3 size: 13 residues. V was shortened by 2 bases and J by 4 bases, with 3 bases between the two germline ends. The CDR3 DNA sequence: TGTGCCAGCAGTTTAACAGGGGCCAACGTCCTGACTTTC. It translates to CASSLTGANVLTF.

The J gene is TRBJ2-7, the V gene TRBV12-3 or TRBV12-4; TRBD1 is a possible D gene (5 bases). The CDR3 has 13 amino acids. Trimming stripped 5 bases from V and 7 bases from J, with 15 bases between. CDR3 amino acids: CASSLRVPWEQYF. CDR3 DNA sequence: TGTGCCAGCAGTCTCAGGGTCCCTTGGGAGCAGTACTTC.

This clonotype was detected only a few times. This chain links TRBV20-1 with TRBJ1-5; D is unresolved. V was clipped by 1 base and J by 6 bases, with 7 bases between them. This CDR3 comprises 12 residues. The V gene's germline CDR1 is DFQATT and CDR2 SNEGSKA (reference sequence). The CDR3, as DNA: TGCAGTGCTAGAGGGGGAAGTCAGCCCCAGCATTTT. Its translation is CSARGGSQPQHF.

This clonotype has at least ten counts. CDR3 bases: TGCGCCAGCAGCTTGGCTAGCGGGAAGTACGAGCAGTACTTC. This sequence encodes CASSLASGKYEQYF. The V gene is TRBV5-1, the J gene TRBJ2-7; 9 bases align to TRBD2. Trimming removed 0 bases from V and 4 bases from J; junction bases left unmatched: 2. Germline CDR1 reads SGHRS; CDR2 reads YFSETQ. The CDR3 extends over 14 amino acids. The variable domain in full, completed from reference TRBV5-1 and TRBJ2-7, reads KAGVTQTPRYLIKTRGQQVTLSCSPISGHRSVSWYQQTPGQGLQFLFEYFSETQRNKGNFPGRFSGRQFSNSRSEMNVSTLELGDSALYLCASSLASGKYEQYFGPGTRLTVT.

This clonotype was found many times. This chain links TRBV28 with TRBJ2-5; TRBD1 agrees at 9 bases. Germline CDR1 reads MDHEN; CDR2 reads SYDVKM. There are 13 residues in the CDR3. V was clipped by 5 bases and J by 13 bases; unmatched bases: 11. For the CDR3, the DNA is TGTGCCAGCAGTCCAACGGGACAGGGACAGCGGTACTTC. It translates to CASSPTGQGQRYF.

This clonotype was recorded at least ten times. This sequence joins TRBV28 and TRBJ1-2; 9 nucleotides align to TRBD1. CDR1 and CDR2 from the germline V gene are MDHEN and SYDVKM. V lost 4 bases and J lost 4; bases outside the gene matches: 7. The CDR3 has 15 amino acids. In DNA form, the CDR3 reads TGTGCCAGCAGTTACCGGGACAGGGTGGTCTATGGCTACACCTTC. Amino acid sequence: CASSYRDRVVYGYTF.

The chain is built from TRBV6-6 and TRBJ2-1; D gene unclear. Germline V gene lookup returns CDR1 MNHNY and CDR2 SVGAGI (reference sequence). The V and J ends lost 6 bases and 10 bases respectively, with 16 bases between them. This CDR3 has 13 amino acids. CDR3 residues: CASSDGGDGEQFF. CDR3 in DNA: TGTGCCAGCAGCGACGGTGGCGATGGCGAGCAGTTCTTC.

This chain uses TRBV2 with TRBJ2-7; the D is unclear. V was cut by 2 bases and J by 6 bases, with 17 bases left in between. Germline CDR1 and CDR2: SNHLY and FYNNEI. The CDR3 length is 15 residues. CDR3: CASSETRAIVGEQYF. The CDR3, as DNA: TGTGCCAGCAGTGAAACCCGGGCCATCGTCGGCGAGCAGTACTTC.

This clonotype was counted ten times or more. The gene calls are TRBV4-2 and TRBJ1-4; D might be TRBD1 (6 bases). Germline V CDR1 and CDR2: LGHNA, YNFKEQ. V dropped 3 bases and J dropped 6 bases, with 11 bases sitting between them. The CDR3 totals 14 residues. The CDR3: CASSHPEGDEKLFF. The CDR3, as DNA: TGTGCCAGCAGCCACCCAGAGGGGGATGAAAAACTGTTTTTT.

This clonotype was seen many times. The chain employs TRBV29-1 and TRBJ2-1; 7 bases are a match to TRBD2. From germline, CDR1 is SQVTM and CDR2 ANQGSEA. The CDR3 spans 18 residues. Trimming took 3 bases from V and 1 from J; bases not matched to a gene: 15. This chain's CDR3 is CSVDRTWREGRSYNEQFF. CDR3 nucleotides: TGCAGCGTTGACCGAACGTGGAGGGAGGGGCGATCCTACAATGAGCAGTTCTTC.

This clonotype was observed at least ten times. The V gene is TRBV5-1, the J gene TRBJ2-2, with TRBD2 as a possible D gene (5 bases). V lost 3 bases and J lost 6, with 15 bases in between. Germline V lookup: CDR1 SGHRS, CDR2 YFSETQ. There are 15 residues in the CDR3. CDR3 residues: CASSSGQVGAGELFF. DNA of the CDR3: TGCGCCAGCAGCTCGGGCCAGGTGGGAGCCGGGGAGCTGTTTTTT. Together with reference TRBV5-1 and TRBJ2-2, the CDR3 gives the full variable domain: KAGVTQTPRYLIKTRGQQVTLSCSPISGHRSVSWYQQTPGQGLQFLFEYFSETQRNKGNFPGRFSGRQFSNSRSEMNVSTLELGDSALYLCASSSGQVGAGELFFGEGSRLTVL.

This clonotype was recorded at least ten times. The chain has TRBV2 and TRBJ1-6, with a weak D call TRBD1 (5 bases). In germline, CDR1 is SNHLY, CDR2 FYNNEI. The CDR3 is made up of 13 amino acids. V was cut by 11 bases and J by 9 bases, with 17 bases left in between. The CDR3 DNA reads TGTGCCGGGCAGGTGGGACGGGGTTCACCCCTCCACTTT. This translates into CAGQVGRGSPLHF. The complete variable domain, with remaining parts taken from reference TRBV2 and TRBJ1-6, reads EPEVTQTPSHQVTQMGQEVILRCVPISNHLYFYWYRQILGQKVEFLVSFYNNEISEKSEIFDDQFSVERPDGSNFTLKIRSTKLEDSAMYFCAGQVGRGSPLHFGNGTRLTVT.